This entry features one T cell receptor beta chain sequence. Its target is not known. This sample is drawn from a study of CD8+ T cells in alopecia areata. Study in general: Those patients who were treated received oral tofacitinib, which was given at 5 to 10 mg twice daily for moderate-to-severe alopecia areata. Regarding the study as a whole: In scalp samples, resident alphabeta T cells of normal skin are also sequenced. While tofacitinib was given, many expanded lesional clones persisted in scalp and blood.

RNA, once extracted, was reverse transcribed into cDNA for use as the sequencing template. The protocol was immunoSEQ multiplex PCR, while the TCRdb copy is restricted to in-frame clones and leaves out a portion. The repertoire holds over 150,000 clones, approximately 55% seen once, with 10% to 11% in the top ten. Treatment described: oral pan-JAK inhibitor, 5-10 mg twice daily. Investigators sorted PBMCs to obtain both CD4+ and CD8+ T cells. The CDR3 is 15 residues long. Germline CDR1 reads GTSNPN; CDR2 reads SVGIG (reference sequence). Trimming removed 0 bases from V and 0 bases from J, with 9 bases in between.

The chain has TRBV30 and TRBJ1-5; no clear D gene. The receptor comes from a human donor with alopecia areata. The sequencing here drew on CD8+ T cells sorted from blood, taken at week 24, from a patient treated with tofacitinib. CDR3 region: CAWSVGGYSNQPQHF. The CDR3 DNA is TGTGCCTGGAGTGTGGGCGGCTATAGCAATCAGCCCCAGCATTTT.